These 27 T cell receptor beta chains were all obtained from the same sample, sequenced in a study of T cell repertoires in cytomegalovirus infection. For these TCRs, the target antigens are not known. Each CDR3 protein is one row after TCRdb ran MiXCR on the reads. This table holds approximately 310,000 distinct CDR3 sequences, just under 25% found once. Sequenced here: cultured PBMCs, sampled from culture after CMV antigen stimulation. Receptors originate from a human donor in good health (CMV status not recorded). Some clones in this sample may be carry-over from other donors' samples.

This clonotype was found many times. The chain is built from TRBV7-6 and TRBJ2-5; 9 nucleotides match TRBD2. V shed 5 bases, J shed 3 bases, and the junction held 7 bases outside the gene matches. Germline V gene lookup returns CDR1 SGHVS and CDR2 FNYEAQ. The CDR3 is made up of 15 amino acids. The CDR3 loop reads CASSPGLATKETQYF. The CDR3 coding sequence is TGTGCCAGCAGCCCCGGACTAGCGACGAAAGAGACCCAGTACTTC.

The chain links TRBV2 to TRBJ2-5; D possibly corresponds to TRBD2 (6 bases). The length of the CDR3 is 14 residues. Looked up from germline, CDR1 is SNHLY and CDR2 is FYNNEI. Between the trimmed V and J ends, which lost 7 bases and 1 base, there was a span of 13 bases. In DNA form, the CDR3 reads TGTGCCAGCAAGGGCGGGACTTCCCAAGAGACCCAGTACTTC. Translating it yields CASKGGTSQETQYF.

The chain carries TRBV5-6 and TRBJ1-2; 7 bases match TRBD1. Unmatched junction bases numbered 3, after V lost 6 bases and J lost 4 bases. The CDR3 is 12 residues long. CDR1 is SGHDT and CDR2 is YYEEEE in the germline V gene. CDR3 DNA sequence: TGTGCCAGCAACAGGGGCGGCTATGGCTACACCTTC. Encoded protein: CASNRGGYGYTF.

This chain uses TRBV28 with TRBJ2-7; D ambiguous. V shed 3 bases and J shed 5 bases, with 8 bases lying between them. This CDR3 contains 12 residues. Per the germline V gene, CDR1 is MDHEN and CDR2 is SYDVKM. The DNA of the CDR3 is TGTGCCAGCAGTTTTGGTAGGGACGAGCAGTACTTC. Protein product: CASSFGRDEQYF.

The V gene is TRBV12-3 or TRBV12-4, the J gene TRBJ1-5; the D is unclear. This CDR3 contains 14 residues. Trimming removed 1 base from V and 4 bases from J, with 8 bases in between. As DNA, the CDR3 is TGTGCCAGCAGTTTAGTGTACTCTAATCAGCCCCAGCATTTT. Translated, it gives CASSLVYSNQPQHF.

About this clonotype itself: This may come from a read error, since a much larger clone is one base off. This sequence joins TRBV7-2 and TRBJ1-5; D unresolved. V was clipped by 4 bases and J by 4 bases, with 5 bases between them. The CDR3 covers 12 residues. From germline, CDR1 is SGHTA and CDR2 FQGNSA. For the CDR3, the DNA is TGTGCCAGCAGCTCCGTGAATCAGCCCCAGCATTTT. Amino acids: CASSSVNQPQHF.

The CDR3 is CASSTPSGRMYEQYF. The CDR3 DNA follows: TGTGCCAGCAGCACTCCCAGCGGGAGAATGTACGAGCAGTACTTC. V and J are TRBV6-2 or TRBV6-3 and TRBJ2-7; 8 positions match TRBD2. The CDR3 has 15 amino acids. The V segment lost 6 bases and the J segment 4 bases; nucleotides outside the gene matches: 11. Germline V gives CDR1 MNHEY, CDR2 SVGEGT.

The chain carries TRBV11-2 and TRBJ2-6, with D tentatively TRBD2 (6 bases). V was trimmed by 6 bases and J by 1 base, leaving 13 bases between them. The CDR3 spans 16 residues. The V gene's germline CDR1 is SGHAT and CDR2 FQNNGV. CDR3 bases: TGTGCCAGCAGACCGGGGGTACGATCTGGGGCCAACGTCCTGACTTTC. Translated: CASRPGVRSGANVLTF.

This clonotype showed up just a few times. The rearrangement links TRBV7-2 to TRBJ2-2, with a tentative D call TRBD1 (5 bases). Germline V lookup: CDR1 SGHTA, CDR2 FQGNSA. V was clipped by 4 bases and J by 4 bases, with 16 bases between them. The CDR3 contains 16 residues. As DNA, the CDR3 is TGTGCCAGCAGCTCTCTAAGGACACTGGGCACCGGGGAGCTGTTTTTT. Amino acid sequence: CASSSLRTLGTGELFF.

The rearrangement joins TRBV5-4 to TRBJ2-4; possibly TRBD2 for D (5 bases). The V end lost 3 bases, the J end lost 6 bases, and 13 bases lay between the germline ends. Germline values: CDR1 SGHNT, CDR2 YYREEE (reference sequence). This CDR3 has 14 amino acids. CDR3 sequence reads: CASSSSKSGNIQYF. The CDR3, as DNA: TGTGCCAGCAGCTCCTCCAAAAGCGGAAACATTCAGTACTTC. Drawing the rest from reference TRBV5-4 and TRBJ2-4, the complete variable domain is ETGVTQSPTHLIKTRGQQVTLRCSSQSGHNTVSWYQQALGQGPQFIFQYYREEENGRGNFPPRFSGLQFPNYSSELNVNALELDDSALYLCASSSSKSGNIQYFGAGTRLSVL.

This clonotype appeared many times. The chain carries TRBV20-1 and TRBJ1-6, with 9 bases matching TRBD1. This CDR3 has 14 amino acids. The junction had 5 bases not matched to a gene; V was cut back by 3 bases and J by 8 bases. Germline lookup yields CDR1 DFQATT and CDR2 SNEGSKA (reference sequence). CDR3 region: CSASTGGEDSPLHF. CDR3 bases: TGCAGTGCTAGTACAGGGGGCGAAGATTCACCCCTCCACTTT.

This clonotype was counted a few times. The chain employs TRBV10-3 and TRBJ2-7; 7 positions match TRBD1. CDR1 is ENHRY, CDR2 SYGVKD, per germline. Trimming cost V 2 bases and J 3 bases; bases outside gene matches: 7. This CDR3 is 15 amino acids long. This CDR3 reads CAISEGTVGLYEQYF. The CDR3 region has the DNA TGTGCCATCAGTGAGGGGACAGTTGGACTCTACGAGCAGTACTTC.

This clonotype was detected many times. The rearrangement links TRBV7-2 to TRBJ1-1, with D unclear. The germline CDR1 and CDR2 sequences are SGHTA and FQGNSA. The V gene lost 8 bases and the J gene lost 0 bases, with 10 bases spanning the gap. The CDR3 extends over 13 amino acids. The CDR3 DNA reads as TGTGCCAGCCATAGAGCGCTGAACACTGAAGCTTTCTTT. Amino acids: CASHRALNTEAFF. The full variable domain, completed using reference TRBV7-2 and TRBJ1-1, is GAGVSQSPSNKVTEKGKDVELRCDPISGHTALYWYRQSLGQGLEFLIYFQGNSAPDKSGLPSDRFSAERTGGSVSTLTIQRTQQEDSAVYLCASHRALNTEAFFGQGTRLTVV.

This clonotype was seen more than once but under ten times. The chain couples TRBV27 to TRBJ2-5; D gene ambiguous. The germline V and J ends were trimmed by 6 bases and 2 bases, with 13 bases remaining between them. CDR3 length equals 14 residues. Germline CDR1 reads MNHEY; CDR2 reads SMNVEV (reference sequence). The CDR3 is CASSFVGIQETQYF. The CDR3 region has the DNA TGTGCCAGCAGCTTCGTTGGGATTCAAGAGACCCAGTACTTC.

This clonotype was detected ten times or more. This chain's CDR3 is CASSLGRTSYF. The CDR3, as DNA: TGTGCCAGCAGCTTGGGACGGACTTCGTACTTC. The chain couples TRBV7-2 to TRBJ2-5, with D perhaps being TRBD1 or TRBD2 (5 bases each). CDR1 is SGHTA and CDR2 is FQGNSA in the germline V gene. V shed 3 bases and J shed 13 bases, with 12 bases lying between them. The CDR3 consists of 11 residues.

The chain combines TRBV18 with TRBJ2-1; 11 bases are shared with TRBD2. The junction had 6 bases not matched to a gene; V was cut back by 3 bases and J by 8 bases. CDR3 length equals 15 residues. Germline CDR1 reads KGHSH; CDR2 reads LQKENI. CDR3 amino acids: CASSPPSGRTYEQFF. In DNA, the CDR3 is TGTGCCAGCTCACCTCCTAGCGGGAGGACGTATGAGCAGTTCTTC.

This clonotype was recorded a few times. The rearrangement joins TRBV11-3 to TRBJ1-1, with 9 bases fitting TRBD1. V shed 4 bases and J 5 bases; nucleotides not matched to a gene: 8. Germline values: CDR1 SGHNT, CDR2 YENEEA. The CDR3 is 15 residues long. The CDR3 bases are TGTGCCAGCAGCTCGGCGACAGGGGGAACGACTGAAGCTTTCTTT. This gives the protein CASSSATGGTTEAFF.

The rearrangement joins TRBV7-9 to TRBJ2-7; possible D gene TRBD2, 6 bases. Germline V lookup: CDR1 SEHNR, CDR2 FQNEAQ (reference sequence). This CDR3 contains 11 residues. Trimming pared 0 bases from V and 12 bases from J, leaving 9 bases between. The CDR3 spells CASSLATGAYF. CDR3 DNA sequence: TGTGCCAGCAGCTTAGCGACGGGAGCGTACTTC.

CDR3 sequence (DNA): TGTGCCAGCAGCGTCGACCCGGGAGGACTAGCGGGAGAGCAGTTCTTC. Protein sequence: CASSVDPGGLAGEQFF. V usage is TRBV9 and J usage is TRBJ2-1, with 12 bases that match TRBD2. CDR1 is SGDLS and CDR2 is YYNGEE in the germline V gene. This CDR3 contains 16 residues. V trimming: 2 bases; J trimming: 10 bases; junction bases outside the gene matches: 10. Filled out from reference TRBV9 and TRBJ2-1, the complete variable domain reads DSGVTQTPKHLITATGQRVTLRCSPRSGDLSVYWYQQSLDQGLQFLIQYYNGEERAKGNILERFSAQQFPDLHSELNLSSLELGDSALYFCASSVDPGGLAGEQFFGPGTRLTVL.

This clonotype turned up a few times. This chain connects TRBV15 to TRBJ1-2; D is possibly TRBD1 (5 bases). V was pared by 3 bases and J by 7 bases, with 9 bases between. The CDR3 loop spans 12 amino acids. In germline, CDR1 is LNHNV, CDR2 YYDKDF (reference sequence). The CDR3 DNA reads TGTGCCACCAGCAGTCGGGACGTTGGCTACACCTTC. This codes for CATSSRDVGYTF.

This clonotype was recorded at least ten times. The genes are TRBV7-9 and TRBJ2-3; TRBD2 agrees at 7 bases. Germline V CDR1 and CDR2: SEHNR, FQNEAQ (reference sequence). CDR3 size: 15 residues. Germline trimming cut 1 base from V and 0 bases from J; bases unmatched to any gene: 1. The CDR3 DNA reads TGTGCCAGCAGCTTAGTTAGCGGGAGCACAGATACGCAGTATTTT. It yields the protein CASSLVSGSTDTQYF.

The gene calls are TRBV11-2 and TRBJ2-5, with TRBD2 identical over 11 bases. The CDR3 is 16 amino acids. Germline CDR1 SGHAT, CDR2 FQNNGV. Trimming removed 2 bases from V and 4 bases from J; junction bases left unmatched: 6. This CDR3 reads CASSLRRLAGGETQYF. CDR3 in DNA: TGTGCCAGCAGCTTAAGGCGGCTAGCGGGAGGAGAGACCCAGTACTTC.

The rearrangement links TRBV18 to TRBJ2-7; 7 nucleotides agree with TRBD1. Unmatched junction bases numbered 2, after V lost 3 bases and J lost 0 bases. The CDR3 is 14 amino acids. Germline CDR1 KGHSH, CDR2 LQKENI. The CDR3 nucleotides are TGTGCCAGCTCACCGGGACAGTTCTCCTACGAGCAGTACTTC. Translating gives CASSPGQFSYEQYF. Looking up the rest from reference TRBV18 and TRBJ2-7 gives the full variable domain: NAGVMQNPRHLVRRRGQEARLRCSPMKGHSHVYWYRQLPEEGLKFMVYLQKENIIDESGMPKERFSAEFPKEGPSILRIQQVVRGDSAAYFCASSPGQFSYEQYFGPGTRLTVT.

This clonotype appeared a few times. V gene TRBV15 combines with J gene TRBJ2-6, with D uncertain. Germline V gene data show CDR1 as LNHNV and CDR2 as YYDKDF (reference sequence). The CDR3 contains 16 residues. V was cut by 1 base and J by 0 bases, with 7 bases left in between. The CDR3: CATSRVVGSGANVLTF. CDR3 in DNA: TGTGCCACCAGCAGAGTCGTAGGCTCTGGGGCCAACGTCCTGACTTTC.

In this sample, this clonotype turned up many times. The rearrangement joins TRBV7-8 to TRBJ2-1, with 7 positions matching TRBD2. Germline V gene data show CDR1 as SGHVS and CDR2 as FQNEAQ. The length of the CDR3 is 15 residues. V trimming: 1 base; J trimming: 4 bases; junction bases outside the gene matches: 4. The CDR3 spells CASSLEAGPYNEQFF. DNA for the CDR3: TGTGCCAGCAGCTTAGAAGCGGGACCGTACAATGAGCAGTTCTTC.

This clonotype showed up just a few times. The chain has TRBV6-2 or TRBV6-3 and TRBJ1-2; a weak D match, TRBD1 (5 bases). Per the germline V gene, CDR1 is MNHEY and CDR2 is SVGEGT. This CDR3 has 14 residues. V dropped 5 bases and J dropped 8 bases, with 18 bases sitting between them. CDR3: CASSRPLSGNGYTF. The CDR3 region has the DNA TGTGCCAGCAGTCGCCCCCTCTCAGGGAACGGCTACACCTTC.

The V call is TRBV10-3, the J call TRBJ1-1; no clear D. The CDR3 is 14 amino acids. Germline CDR1 reads ENHRY; CDR2 reads SYGVKD. Deletions cut 0 bases from V and 8 bases from J, with 13 bases between. CDR3 region: CAISESRVGSEAFF. The CDR3 DNA reads TGTGCCATCAGTGAGTCGAGGGTAGGGTCCGAAGCTTTCTTT.